Each of the 19 T cell receptor beta chains below was sequenced from the same sample in a study of CD8 T cells in ankylosing spondylitis. MiXCR, applied by TCRdb to the 5' RACE reads, yields one record per CDR3 protein. The sample lists 200,000 to 250,000 distinct CDR3 sequences, under 12% seen once, with 21% in the top ten. The sequencing sample was made of blood, either unsorted or a sorted T cell fraction (not recorded which). All receptors come from a male donor with ankylosing spondylitis or in good health (not recorded which).

The chain links TRBV7-2 to TRBJ2-1; D might be TRBD1 (7 bases). The CDR3 has 15 residues. V lost 1 base to trimming and J lost 5 bases, with 12 bases between them. Germline CDR1 SGHTA, CDR2 FQGNSA. The CDR3 nucleotides are TGTGCCAGCAGCTTAGGCAGGGGGGCTCACAATGAGCAGTTCTTC. This gives the protein CASSLGRGAHNEQFF.

The V and J genes are TRBV5-1 and TRBJ1-1, with D unclear. V was shortened by 0 bases and J by 7 bases, with 10 bases between the two germline ends. CDR1 and CDR2 from the germline V gene are SGHRS and YFSETQ. This CDR3 spans 13 amino acids. CDR3 protein: CASSLDQVVEAFF. The CDR3 nucleotides are TGCGCCAGCAGCTTGGACCAGGTGGTTGAAGCTTTCTTT.

This clonotype was observed a handful of times. The genes are TRBV3-1 and TRBJ2-2, with D possibly TRBD2 on 6 matching bases. The V gene lost 1 base and the J gene lost 6 bases, with 18 bases spanning the gap. CDR1 is LGHDT, CDR2 YNNKEL, per germline (reference sequence). This CDR3 is built from 17 residues. The CDR3 sequence is CASSQVQATSFPGELFF. The CDR3 DNA is TGTGCCAGCAGCCAAGTGCAGGCCACTAGCTTTCCCGGGGAGCTGTTTTTT.

The sample holds a few counts of this clonotype. The CDR3 bases are TGCAGTGCTAGCAGGGACGGGTCGGAAGAGACCCAGTACTTC. It specifies CSASRDGSEETQYF. The chain employs TRBV20-1 and TRBJ2-5, with D perhaps matching TRBD1 or TRBD2 (5 bases each). V was shortened by 3 bases and J by 3 bases, with 14 bases between the two germline ends. The CDR3 length is 14 residues. CDR1 DFQATT and CDR2 SNEGSKA come from the germline V gene (reference sequence).

This clonotype was observed a handful of times. The chain employs TRBV30 and TRBJ2-2; D gene uncertain. V was trimmed by 5 bases and J by 7 bases, leaving 11 bases between them. Germline V gene lookup returns CDR1 GTSNPN and CDR2 SVGIG (reference sequence). The CDR3 contains 12 residues. The CDR3 DNA follows: TGTGCCTGGCACCTACAAAACGGGGAGCTGTTTTTT. It is translated as CAWHLQNGELFF.

This clonotype has a count of ten or more. The chain carries TRBV5-1 and TRBJ2-3, with D perhaps matching TRBD1 (5 bases). Germline values: CDR1 SGHRS, CDR2 YFSETQ. The CDR3 runs 14 residues. The V gene lost 0 bases and the J gene lost 4 bases, with 9 bases spanning the gap. This CDR3 is CASSLAQGSDTQYF. The CDR3, as DNA: TGCGCCAGCAGCTTGGCTCAGGGATCAGATACGCAGTATTTT.

This clonotype was recorded at least ten times. V is TRBV5-3 and J is TRBJ2-6; D is undetermined. TRBV5-3 is flagged as an ORF with uncertain function. This CDR3 has 16 residues. The V gene lost 8 bases and the J gene lost 0 bases, with 15 bases spanning the gap. The CDR3 sequence is CASQRQTNSGANVLTF. The CDR3 bases are TGTGCCAGTCAAAGGCAGACCAACTCTGGGGCCAACGTCCTGACTTTC.

The V gene is TRBV6-1, the J gene TRBJ1-1; possible D gene TRBD1, 5 bases. The germline V gene has CDR1 MNHNS and CDR2 SASEGT. V gave up 6 bases and J gave up 6 bases, with 14 bases separating them. This CDR3 is 13 amino acids long. The CDR3 here is CASSGGPLAEAFF. The CDR3 DNA sequence: TGTGCCAGCAGCGGGGGTCCCCTGGCTGAAGCTTTCTTT.

This clonotype was counted many times. CDR3 DNA sequence: TGTGCCAGCAGGACCGACACGATCACCGGGGAGCTGTTTTTT. Translated: CASRTDTITGELFF. The rearrangement uses TRBV6-1 and TRBJ2-2; no firm D call. The CDR3 extends over 14 amino acids. Germline values: CDR1 MNHNS, CDR2 SASEGT. The germline V and J ends were trimmed by 6 bases and 4 bases, with 12 bases remaining between them.

Only a few counts were recorded for this clonotype. The J gene is TRBJ2-1, the V gene TRBV15; 10 nucleotides align to TRBD1. The CDR3 spans 16 residues. Trimming took 6 bases from V and 3 from J; bases not matched to a gene: 8. Germline-derived CDR1 and CDR2 are LNHNV and YYDKDF (reference sequence). CDR3 region: CATRDRDRGLYNEQFF. The CDR3 bases are TGTGCCACCAGGGATCGGGACAGGGGTCTCTACAATGAGCAGTTCTTC. Full variable domain (missing parts from reference TRBV15 and TRBJ2-1): DAMVIQNPRYQVTQFGKPVTLSCSQTLNHNVMYWYQQKSSQAPKLLFHYYDKDFNNEADTPDNFQSRRPNTSFCFLDIRSPGLGDTAMYLCATRDRDRGLYNEQFFGPGTRLTVL.

This clonotype was detected ten times or more. This chain uses TRBV5-1 with TRBJ2-7; 10 nucleotides line up with TRBD1. Germline lookup yields CDR1 SGHRS and CDR2 YFSETQ. This CDR3 has 14 residues. J lost 5 bases, V lost 5 bases, and 7 bases had no gene match. Written as DNA, the CDR3 is TGCGCCAGCAGTTGGACAGGGGGAGTCGACGAGCAGTACTTC. Translating it yields CASSWTGGVDEQYF.

This clonotype has ten or more counts. J is TRBJ1-2 and V is TRBV12-3 or TRBV12-4; tentative D call: TRBD1 (6 bases). V dropped 0 bases and J dropped 7 bases, with 12 bases sitting between them. CDR3 length: 14 amino acids. The CDR3 reads CASSLAPGGSGYTF. The CDR3 DNA is TGTGCCAGCAGTTTAGCGCCGGGGGGCAGTGGCTACACCTTC.

This clonotype occurred a few times. This chain joins TRBV7-2 and TRBJ1-1; D call uncertain. Germline lookup yields CDR1 SGHTA and CDR2 FQGNSA. The V gene lost 3 bases and the J gene lost 4 bases, with 12 bases spanning the gap. This CDR3 has 14 amino acids. CDR3 coding DNA: TGTGCCAGCAGCTTCCCCGGGCGGGCCACTGAAGCTTTCTTT. Its protein product is CASSFPGRATEAFF.

A note on this clonotype: One end of the junction fails to match germline, which may point to a read error. The chain links TRBV3-1 to TRBJ2-3, with 8 bases identical to TRBD2. The CDR3 contains 19 residues. The germline gives CDR1 LGHDT, CDR2 YNNKEL (reference sequence). The CDR3 nucleotides are TGTGCCTGCAGCCATCAGTCGCGGGGGGTCCCCTTTCCGACAGATACGCAGTATTTT. Translated, it gives CACSHQSRGVPFPTDTQYF.

This clonotype was seen at least ten times. The chain links TRBV12-3 or TRBV12-4 to TRBJ2-3; TRBD2 agrees at 8 bases. The V segment lost 6 bases and the J segment 5 bases; nucleotides outside the gene matches: 7. The length of the CDR3 is 14 residues. The CDR3 DNA is TGTGCCAGCAGCCTCGGACTAGCTGGAGATACGCAGTATTTT. Residues: CASSLGLAGDTQYF.

The sample holds many counts of this clonotype. The chain has TRBV7-9 and TRBJ1-1; 7 bases line up with TRBD1. The CDR3 extends over 15 amino acids. V lost 5 bases to trimming and J lost 1 base; unmatched junction nucleotides: 7. Germline V gene lookup returns CDR1 SEHNR and CDR2 FQNEAQ (reference sequence). The CDR3 nucleotides read TGTGCCAGCAGCCGCGACAGGGTAGGGAACACTGAAGCTTTCTTT. It specifies CASSRDRVGNTEAFF.

This sequence joins TRBV11-3 and TRBJ2-7; the D gene is possibly TRBD2 (6 bases). V lost 5 bases to trimming and J lost 2 bases, with 10 bases between them. The CDR3 covers 13 residues. Germline V gene data show CDR1 as SGHNT and CDR2 as YENEEA. The CDR3 spells CASSIGGTYEQYF. The CDR3 DNA reads TGTGCCAGCAGCATCGGGGGAACCTACGAGCAGTACTTC.

This clonotype was counted at least ten times. V gene TRBV5-1 combines with J gene TRBJ1-6; 7 nucleotides line up with TRBD1. The germline V gene has CDR1 SGHRS and CDR2 YFSETQ. The J segment lost 3 bases and the V segment lost 3 bases, leaving 3 bases of the junction unmatched. The CDR3 consists of 15 residues. CDR3 amino acids: CASSSGGLYNSPLHF. CDR3 DNA sequence: TGCGCCAGCAGCTCAGGGGGGCTCTATAATTCACCCCTCCACTTT.

Many counts were recorded for this clonotype. The chain carries TRBV12-3 or TRBV12-4 and TRBJ1-1; TRBD1 matches at 7 bases. V shed 6 bases, J shed 4 bases, and the junction held 5 bases outside the gene matches. This CDR3 is 13 amino acids long. CDR3: CASSLTGATEAFF. Here the CDR3 DNA reads TGTGCCAGCAGCCTTACAGGGGCCACTGAAGCTTTCTTT.